This entry describes one T cell receptor beta chain. The data stem from a study of control samples from healthy donors and cancer patients. There are 14 residues in the CDR3. CDR1 and CDR2 from the germline V gene are SGHTA and FQGNSA. The germline V and J ends were trimmed by 4 bases and 2 bases, with 10 bases remaining between them. Repertoires were generated with immunoSEQ multiplex PCR, while TCRdb's copy carries only in-frame clones and drops some. The sample has over 85,000 clones, over 85% seen once; the top ten hold 1.5%. This chain links TRBV7-2 with TRBJ2-3; D gene ambiguous. What was sequenced was blood. This sequence was found in a woman in her twenties or thirties in good health. The CDR3: CASSYRALTDTQYF. As DNA, the CDR3 is TGTGCCAGCAGCTACCGGGCCCTCACAGATACGCAGTATTTT. The full variable domain, rest sourced from reference TRBV7-2 and TRBJ2-3, is GAGVSQSPSNKVTEKGKDVELRCDPISGHTALYWYRQSLGQGLEFLIYFQGNSAPDKSGLPSDRFSAERTGGSVSTLTIQRTQQEDSAVYLCASSYRALTDTQYFGPGTRLTVL.